This TCR beta chain was captured in a study of blood T cell repertoires in COVID-19. In its sample, this clone was seen a few times. Trimming removed 2 bases at V and 7 bases at J, with 6 bases between. The CDR3 sequence is 11 residues long. From germline, CDR1 is LGHDT and CDR2 YNNKEL (reference sequence). This table comes from immunoSEQ multiplex PCR, and its TCRdb copy is limited to in-frame clones, with some not included. The data hold over 100,000 clones, with over 80% observed a single time. This sequence joins TRBV3-1 (or the pseudogene TRBV3-2) and TRBJ2-7; possibly TRBD2 for D (5 bases). The TCR was taken from a woman in her seventies with acute or convalescent COVID-19. Sequenced input: peripheral blood. For the CDR3, the DNA is TGTGCCAGCAGCCAACCGGGGGAGCAGTACTTC. Translated, it gives CASSQPGEQYF.